Listed here are 25 T cell receptor beta chains from one sample, sequenced in a study of long-term antiretroviral therapy in people with HIV. At survey level, the immunoSEQ assay was run in its v3.0 version. The protocol was immunoSEQ multiplex PCR, while the TCRdb copy is restricted to in-frame clones and leaves out a portion. The sample comprises 7,000 to 8,000 clones, roughly four fifths of which are singletons, and approximately 16% rests with the top ten. The material sequenced was unsorted PBMCs, taken 0.1 years after starting antiretroviral therapy. The receptors shown here come from a man aged 35 to 55 with HIV.

V usage is TRBV5-4 and J usage is TRBJ2-7; the D is unclear. V was shortened by 5 bases and J by 2 bases, with 8 bases between the two germline ends. Looked up from germline, CDR1 is SGHNT and CDR2 is YYREEE (reference sequence). The CDR3 sequence is 12 residues long. The CDR3 DNA sequence: TGTGCCAGCAGTCTCTTCACCTACGAGCAGTACTTC. Its protein product is CASSLFTYEQYF. Variable domain in full (rest from reference TRBV5-4 and TRBJ2-7): ETGVTQSPTHLIKTRGQQVTLRCSSQSGHNTVSWYQQALGQGPQFIFQYYREEENGRGNFPPRFSGLQFPNYSSELNVNALELDDSALYLCASSLFTYEQYFGPGTRLTVT.

The chain carries TRBV2 and TRBJ2-7; perhaps D is TRBD1 or TRBD2 (6 bases each). Germline V lookup: CDR1 SNHLY, CDR2 FYNNEI. V lost 8 bases and J 0 bases, leaving 11 bases between the germline ends. The CDR3 totals 13 residues. CDR3 in amino acids: CASRGTFSYEQYF. CDR3 nucleotide sequence: TGTGCCAGCCGCGGGACATTCTCCTACGAGCAGTACTTC.

The chain couples TRBV2 to TRBJ2-3, with 14 nucleotides matching TRBD2. The V segment lost 4 bases and the J segment 2 bases; nucleotides outside the gene matches: 5. Germline CDR1 reads SNHLY; CDR2 reads FYNNEI. The CDR3 loop spans 17 amino acids. CDR3 in amino acids: CASSVPTSGGVTDTQYF. The CDR3 DNA follows: TGTGCCAGCAGTGTCCCGACTAGCGGGGGGGTCACAGATACGCAGTATTTT.

This clone was seen a single time. The genes are TRBV7-9 and TRBJ1-3, with TRBD1 matching 7 bases. The ends lost 5 bases at V and 0 bases at J; junction bases unmatched: 7. This CDR3 contains 16 residues. Per germline, CDR1 SEHNR and CDR2 FQNEAQ (reference sequence). The CDR3 sequence: CASSRDSPTSGNTIYF. DNA of the CDR3: TGTGCCAGCAGCCGGGACAGTCCTACCTCTGGAAACACCATATATTTT.

The chain couples TRBV7-9 to TRBJ1-2; D is possibly TRBD1 (5 bases). The CDR3 spans 14 residues. The germline V and J ends were trimmed by 3 bases and 3 bases, with 11 bases remaining between them. Germline loops: CDR1 SEHNR, CDR2 FQNEAQ (reference sequence). CDR3 residues: CASSFAGVYYGYTF. In nucleotides, the CDR3 is TGTGCCAGCAGCTTTGCGGGGGTTTACTATGGCTACACCTTC. The whole variable domain, filled in from reference TRBV7-9 and TRBJ1-2, reads DTGVSQNPRHKITKRGQNVTFRCDPISEHNRLYWYRQTLGQGPEFLTYFQNEAQLEKSRLLSDRFSAERPKGSFSTLEIQRTEQGDSAMYLCASSFAGVYYGYTFGSGTRLTVV.

This sequence joins TRBV27 and TRBJ2-7; D is possibly TRBD1 (6 bases). In germline, CDR1 is MNHEY, CDR2 SMNVEV (reference sequence). This CDR3 region has 14 residues. Trimming removed 4 bases at V and 2 bases at J, with 12 bases between. The DNA for the CDR3 is TGTGCCAGCAGTTACCTCGGGACAACCTACGAGCAGTACTTC. Translated: CASSYLGTTYEQYF.

The chain employs TRBV10-3 and TRBJ2-7, with 7 bases identical to TRBD2. The trim removed 4 bases at V and 5 bases at J, leaving 5 bases unmatched. The germline V gene has CDR1 ENHRY and CDR2 SYGVKD. This CDR3 spans 13 amino acids. The DNA for the CDR3 is TGTGCCATCAGTGGGGGGGGGAGCCACGAGCAGTACTTC. This translates into CAISGGGSHEQYF.

The chain recombines TRBV30 with TRBJ2-7; 7 nucleotides line up with TRBD1. CDR3 length equals 14 residues. V shed 0 bases and J 3 bases; nucleotides not matched to a gene: 5. Germline loops: CDR1 GTSNPN, CDR2 SVGIG (reference sequence). The CDR3: CAWSVKDRFYEQYF. As DNA, the CDR3 is TGTGCCTGGAGTGTAAAGGACAGGTTCTACGAGCAGTACTTC. Full variable domain (remainder filled in from reference TRBV30 and TRBJ2-7): SQTIHQWPATLVQPVGSPLSLECTVEGTSNPNLYWYRQAAGRGLQLLFYSVGIGQISSEVPQNLSASRPQDRQFILSSKKLLLSDSGFYLCAWSVKDRFYEQYFGPGTRLTVT.

The chain couples TRBV6-6 to TRBJ2-7; 8 bases line up with TRBD1. Germline lookup yields CDR1 MNHNY and CDR2 SVGAGI (reference sequence). There are 16 residues in the CDR3. V shed 1 base and J 2 bases; nucleotides not matched to a gene: 7. For the CDR3, the DNA is TGTGCCAGCAGTTACTTCAACACAGGGGGAACCTACGAGCAGTACTTC. Amino acids: CASSYFNTGGTYEQYF.

The chain couples TRBV6-1 to TRBJ2-1; weak D call: TRBD1 (6 bases). Trimming stripped 4 bases from V and 5 bases from J, with 12 bases between. This CDR3 has 14 residues. From germline, CDR1 is MNHNS and CDR2 SASEGT. CDR3 sequence: CASSGLQGDNEQFF. The CDR3 bases are TGTGCCAGCAGTGGCCTACAGGGTGACAATGAGCAGTTCTTC.

This clone is termed medium-sized. The V and J genes are TRBV6-5 and TRBJ1-1; a possible D gene is TRBD1 (6 bases). CDR1 and CDR2 (germline): MNHEY, SVGAGI. The CDR3 runs to 13 residues. With 10 bases removed from V and 7 bases from J, the gap between germline ends came to 19 bases. The CDR3 region has the DNA TGTGCCACAAAGTATACAGGGAGAGGTGAAGCTTTCTTT. This encodes CATKYTGRGEAFF.

DNA for the CDR3: TGTGCCAGTAGTATGATACCGGGACCGGACTATGGCTACACCTTC. Residues: CASSMIPGPDYGYTF. This sequence joins TRBV19 and TRBJ1-2, with D maybe TRBD1 (5 bases). From germline, CDR1 is LNHDA and CDR2 SQIVND (reference sequence). The CDR3 spans 15 residues. V dropped 3 bases and J dropped 3 bases, with 14 bases sitting between them.

The chain uses TRBV4-3 and TRBJ2-7, with 16 bases matching TRBD2. This CDR3 region has 16 residues. Per germline, CDR1 LGHNA and CDR2 YSLEER. J lost 7 bases, V lost 4 bases, and 7 bases had no gene match. For the CDR3, the DNA is TGCGCCAGCAGCCCGGGACTAGCGGGGGGGCCCGGGGAGCAGTACTTC. Its translation: CASSPGLAGGPGEQYF.

The chain has TRBV27 and TRBJ1-6; D is uncertain. Trimming took 0 bases from V and 2 from J, leaving 8 bases between them. Germline CDR1 MNHEY, CDR2 SMNVEV (reference sequence). This CDR3 spans 16 amino acids. This CDR3 is CASSLSSVTYNSPLHF. CDR3 in DNA: TGTGCCAGCAGTTTATCATCGGTTACCTATAATTCACCCCTCCACTTT.

This clone was recorded only once. The rearrangement joins TRBV10-3 to TRBJ2-7; 11 bases fit TRBD2. The V and J ends lost 3 bases and 4 bases, in that order; junction bases with no gene match: 5. The CDR3 runs to 15 residues. CDR1 is ENHRY and CDR2 is SYGVKD in the germline V gene. CDR3 nucleotides: TGTGCCATCAGTGATAATAGCGGGGGGGCGTACGAGCAGTACTTC. This translates into CAISDNSGGAYEQYF.

The chain recombines TRBV9 with TRBJ2-5; 8 positions agree with TRBD2. CDR1 is SGDLS and CDR2 is YYNGEE in the germline V gene. V trimming: 0 bases; J trimming: 1 base; junction bases outside the gene matches: 5. The CDR3 consists of 16 residues. This CDR3 is CASSVGNGGGQETQYF. CDR3 DNA sequence: TGTGCCAGCAGCGTAGGCAACGGGGGGGGCCAAGAGACCCAGTACTTC.

The table lists this clone with a few counts. This chain joins TRBV18 and TRBJ2-7; 8 bases are a match to TRBD1. The J segment lost 0 bases and the V segment lost 4 bases, leaving 8 bases of the junction unmatched. This CDR3 is built from 16 residues. Per germline, CDR1 KGHSH and CDR2 LQKENI. CDR3 sequence (DNA): TGTGCCAGCTCACTTTGGCCGGACAGGGACTCCTACGAGCAGTACTTC. Protein: CASSLWPDRDSYEQYF.

The genes are TRBV5-1 and TRBJ1-5, with D tentatively TRBD1 (5 bases). Trimming took 1 base from V and 9 from J, leaving 14 bases between them. The CDR3 loop spans 14 amino acids. From germline, CDR1 is SGHRS and CDR2 YFSETQ. CDR3 bases: TGCGCCAGCAGCTTGAGGGGAGAAGTACGGCCCCAGCATTTT. Its protein product is CASSLRGEVRPQHF.

The chain combines TRBV5-1 with TRBJ2-7; 7 bases align to TRBD1. Germline lookup yields CDR1 SGHRS and CDR2 YFSETQ. The CDR3 is 14 amino acids. Unmatched junction bases numbered 5, after V lost 0 bases and J lost 5 bases. The CDR3 protein is CASSLGQGRDEQYF. In DNA, the CDR3 is TGCGCCAGCAGCTTGGGACAGGGTAGGGACGAGCAGTACTTC.

The chain employs TRBV4-2 and TRBJ2-1; 9 nucleotides align to TRBD1. This CDR3 comprises 15 residues. The germline gives CDR1 LGHNA, CDR2 YNFKEQ. The trim removed 0 bases at V and 9 bases at J, leaving 6 bases unmatched. As DNA, the CDR3 is TGTGCCAGCAGCCAAGAGGAACAGACAGGGGGTGAGCAGTTCTTC. It encodes CASSQEEQTGGEQFF.

The CDR3 DNA sequence: TGTGCCAGCAGGGTAAGGGGGATGAACACTGAAGCTTTCTTT. It is translated as CASRVRGMNTEAFF. J is TRBJ1-1 and V is TRBV27; D is perhaps TRBD1 (6 bases). Between the trimmed V and J ends, which lost 6 bases and 0 bases, there was a span of 11 bases. The CDR3 runs to 14 residues. Germline V gives CDR1 MNHEY, CDR2 SMNVEV (reference sequence).

The gene calls are TRBV6-5 and TRBJ2-7, with 9 bases aligning to TRBD1. CDR1 MNHEY and CDR2 SVGAGI come from the germline V gene. The CDR3 consists of 13 residues. Trimming took 6 bases from V and 1 from J; bases not matched to a gene: 1. CDR3 bases: TGTGCCAGCAGGGGACAGGGTTCCTACGAGCAGTACTTC. It is translated as CASRGQGSYEQYF.

This clone appeared a few times. The genes are TRBV2 and TRBJ1-1; D gene unclear. The CDR3 runs to 11 residues. The germline V gene has CDR1 SNHLY and CDR2 FYNNEI. The germline V and J ends were trimmed by 7 bases and 1 base, with 4 bases remaining between them. This CDR3 reads CASTPNTEAFF. CDR3 DNA: TGTGCCAGCACCCCGAACACTGAAGCTTTCTTT.

This clone was found once. The chain employs TRBV7-6 and TRBJ1-5; weak D call: TRBD1 (6 bases). The CDR3 length is 15 residues. The germline gives CDR1 SGHVS, CDR2 FNYEAQ. Trimming shortened V by 0 bases and J by 7 bases, and 13 bases separated the two germline ends. CDR3 amino acids: CASSLAPQGTQPQHF. The CDR3 DNA is TGTGCCAGCAGCTTAGCGCCACAGGGCACCCAGCCCCAGCATTTT.

The chain couples TRBV19 to TRBJ1-2; D uncertain. V gave up 7 bases and J gave up 1 base, with 16 bases separating them. Germline V CDR1 and CDR2: LNHDA, SQIVND (reference sequence). This CDR3 has 15 residues. CDR3 amino acids: CASNERRGINYGYTF. The CDR3 DNA sequence: TGTGCCAGTAACGAGCGCCGAGGAATTAACTATGGCTACACCTTC.